Below are 17 T cell receptor beta chains sequenced from a single sample in a study of beta chain features in type 1 diabetes. Isolated RNA was reverse transcribed in full, so expressed TCRB transcripts were sequenced. Using immunoSEQ multiplex PCR, the repertoire was profiled, and TCRdb retains in-frame clones only, with some absent. The table includes 240,000 or so clones, around 21% detected once. General study findings and limits: Shortening that was moderate but significant affected the TCRB CDR3s of Type 1 diabetes patients in all four CD4+ subsets.

Their target antigens are unknown. Sequences were obtained from naive CD4+ T cells from blood. These receptor sequences come from a woman aged 40 to 55 with type 1 diabetes.

This clone was picked up a small number of times. The chain is built from TRBV5-4 and TRBJ1-2; TRBD1 matches at 7 bases. The V gene's germline CDR1 is SGHNT and CDR2 YYREEE (reference sequence). This CDR3 has 13 amino acids. The junction had 2 bases not matched to a gene; V was cut back by 4 bases and J by 2 bases. Here the CDR3 DNA reads TGTGCCAGCAGCGTGGACAGGAACTATGGCTACACCTTC. Encoded protein: CASSVDRNYGYTF.

This clone was seen only a few times. The V gene is TRBV7-3, the J gene TRBJ1-6, with D perhaps TRBD1 (5 bases). V dropped 5 bases and J dropped 7 bases, with 9 bases sitting between them. Germline CDR1 and CDR2: SGHTA and FQGTGA. The CDR3 contains 13 residues. The CDR3 here is CASSRQGNSPLHF. The CDR3 bases are TGTGCCAGCAGCCGCCAGGGAAATTCACCCCTCCACTTT.

V gene TRBV28 combines with J gene TRBJ2-5; D perhaps matches TRBD2 (6 bases). The germline gives CDR1 MDHEN, CDR2 SYDVKM. This CDR3 region has 14 residues. The V gene lost 3 bases and the J gene lost 5 bases, with 13 bases spanning the gap. CDR3 sequence (DNA): TGTGCCAGCAGTTTGGTCCGAGGAGGGGAGACCCAGTACTTC. This encodes CASSLVRGGETQYF.

This clone was counted a few times. The chain is built from TRBV9 and TRBJ2-1, with TRBD1 as a possible D gene (7 bases). Trimming took 0 bases from V and 3 from J, leaving 19 bases between them. CDR3 length: 18 residues. Germline CDR1 is SGDLS and CDR2 is YYNGEE. The CDR3 coding sequence is TGTGCCAGCAGCGTAGGTGGCGGGACAGCAATCCTCTACAATGAGCAGTTCTTC. It encodes CASSVGGGTAILYNEQFF.

Concerning this clone: Other DNA sequences from this sample encode an identical CDR3 as well. The rearrangement joins TRBV28 to TRBJ1-2, with D perhaps TRBD1 (6 bases). Trimming took 6 bases from V and 3 from J, leaving 8 bases between them. The CDR3 covers 12 residues. CDR1 is MDHEN and CDR2 is SYDVKM in the germline V gene. The CDR3, as DNA: TGTGCCAGCAGCTCAGGGGACTATGGCTACACCTTC. Encoded protein: CASSSGDYGYTF.

This clone was observed a single time. The chain couples TRBV6-5 to TRBJ1-5; D ambiguous. The germline gives CDR1 MNHEY, CDR2 SVGAGI. The CDR3 spans 14 residues. The V and J ends lost 2 bases and 0 bases respectively, with 5 bases between them. The CDR3 bases are TGTGCCAGCAGTTACGACAATAGCAATCAGCCCCAGCATTTT. This encodes CASSYDNSNQPQHF.

This clone was seen a handful of times. This chain joins TRBV30 and TRBJ2-7; D remains unclear. The germline V and J ends were trimmed by 3 bases and 2 bases, with 14 bases remaining between them. The CDR3 runs 14 residues. In germline, CDR1 is GTSNPN, CDR2 SVGIG (reference sequence). The CDR3, as DNA: TGTGCCTGGAGCCTCGGTAGTCAGGCCTACGAGCAGTACTTC. This sequence encodes CAWSLGSQAYEQYF.

This clone was detected a few times. The V call is TRBV27, the J call TRBJ1-2, with D possibly being TRBD1 (5 bases). Germline V lookup: CDR1 MNHEY, CDR2 SMNVEV (reference sequence). V shed 5 bases and J shed 2 bases, with 12 bases lying between them. This CDR3 comprises 14 residues. CDR3 DNA sequence: TGTGCCAGCAGTAGACAGCCTTCCAACTATGGCTACACCTTC. Its protein product is CASSRQPSNYGYTF.

The sample holds a few counts of this clone. The chain uses TRBV13 and TRBJ1-3; D unresolved. The CDR3 covers 14 residues. Germline V gene sequence: CDR1 PRHDT, CDR2 FYEKMQ (reference sequence). Trimming cost V 5 bases and J 0 bases, with 8 bases left between them. As DNA, the CDR3 is TGTGCCAGCAGCGACTCCTCCTCTGGAAACACCATATATTTT. It is translated as CASSDSSSGNTIYF. Together with reference TRBV13 and TRBJ1-3, the CDR3 gives the full variable domain: AAGVIQSPRHLIKEKRETATLKCYPIPRHDTVYWYQQGPGQDPQFLISFYEKMQSDKGSIPDRFSAQQFSDYHSELNMSSLELGDSALYFCASSDSSSGNTIYFGEGSWLTVV.

There are a few counts of this clone. The chain joins TRBV5-6 to TRBJ1-4; D not resolved. Trimming shortened V by 4 bases and J by 7 bases, and 11 bases separated the two germline ends. From germline, CDR1 is SGHDT and CDR2 YYEEEE. The CDR3 has 13 residues. CDR3 residues: CASSPGEGEKLFF. The CDR3 DNA reads TGTGCCAGCAGCCCTGGGGAGGGTGAAAAACTGTTTTTT.

The V gene is TRBV29-1, the J gene TRBJ2-1, with a possible D match to TRBD1 (6 bases). The CDR3 covers 12 residues. In germline, CDR1 is SQVTM, CDR2 ANQGSEA. V was trimmed by 5 bases and J by 5 bases, leaving 10 bases between them. CDR3 protein: CSVSGAHNEQFF. As DNA, the CDR3 is TGCAGCGTTTCAGGGGCCCACAATGAGCAGTTCTTC.

The rearrangement links TRBV29-1 to TRBJ2-1, with a tentative D call TRBD1 (6 bases). The V gene's germline CDR1 is SQVTM and CDR2 ANQGSEA. V was cut by 6 bases and J by 4 bases, with 10 bases left in between. The CDR3 runs 12 residues. The CDR3 DNA reads TGCAGCGTAGCGGACAGTTACAATGAGCAGTTCTTC. This translates into CSVADSYNEQFF.

The rearrangement joins TRBV27 to TRBJ2-5, with 8 nucleotides matching TRBD2. The CDR3 has 16 amino acids. V gave up 7 bases and J gave up 5 bases; unmatched junction bases: 15. Per the germline V gene, CDR1 is MNHEY and CDR2 is SMNVEV (reference sequence). For the CDR3, the DNA is TGTGCCAGCACTCGGGCCCAAGCGGGGGTTCGGGAGACCCAGTACTTC. As protein: CASTRAQAGVRETQYF.

The gene calls are TRBV7-2 and TRBJ2-1; D gene unclear. The CDR3 runs 13 residues. V lost 2 bases and J lost 6, with 8 bases in between. The germline gives CDR1 SGHTA, CDR2 FQGNSA. The CDR3 region has the DNA TGTGCCAGCAGCTTAACGTCGAGCAATGAGCAGTTCTTC. This translates into CASSLTSSNEQFF.

This clone occurred a few times. The chain joins TRBV7-7 to TRBJ1-1, with 9 bases aligning to TRBD1. This CDR3 is 13 amino acids long. Trimming took 5 bases from V and 10 from J; bases not matched to a gene: 8. CDR1 is SSHAT and CDR2 is FNYEAQ in the germline V gene (reference sequence). CDR3 sequence: CASSPGGQGPAFF. The CDR3 DNA reads TGTGCCAGCAGCCCGGGGGGACAGGGCCCAGCTTTCTTT. Together with reference TRBV7-7 and TRBJ1-1, the CDR3 gives the full variable domain: GAGVSQSPRYKVTKRGQDVTLRCDPISSHATLYWYQQALGQGPEFLTYFNYEAQPDKSGLPSDRFSAERPEGSISTLTIQRTEQRDSAMYRCASSPGGQGPAFFGQGTRLTVV.

The chain uses TRBV27 and TRBJ2-6; possible D gene TRBD1, 6 bases. The CDR3 spans 16 residues. Germline-derived CDR1 and CDR2 are MNHEY and SMNVEV (reference sequence). V was shortened by 1 base and J by 3 bases, with 10 bases between the two germline ends. The CDR3 loop reads CASSLYAGVGANVLTF. The CDR3 DNA reads as TGTGCCAGCAGTTTATACGCAGGGGTTGGGGCCAACGTCCTGACTTTC.

The J gene is TRBJ2-6, the V gene TRBV4-3; 9 nucleotides match TRBD1. The J segment lost 1 base and the V segment lost 4 bases, leaving 11 bases of the junction unmatched. This CDR3 region has 19 residues. Germline lookup yields CDR1 LGHNA and CDR2 YSLEER. The CDR3 DNA sequence: TGCGCCAGCAGCCTCCAAACGGGACAGGGATGGTCTGGGGCCAACGTCCTGACTTTC. It is translated as CASSLQTGQGWSGANVLTF.